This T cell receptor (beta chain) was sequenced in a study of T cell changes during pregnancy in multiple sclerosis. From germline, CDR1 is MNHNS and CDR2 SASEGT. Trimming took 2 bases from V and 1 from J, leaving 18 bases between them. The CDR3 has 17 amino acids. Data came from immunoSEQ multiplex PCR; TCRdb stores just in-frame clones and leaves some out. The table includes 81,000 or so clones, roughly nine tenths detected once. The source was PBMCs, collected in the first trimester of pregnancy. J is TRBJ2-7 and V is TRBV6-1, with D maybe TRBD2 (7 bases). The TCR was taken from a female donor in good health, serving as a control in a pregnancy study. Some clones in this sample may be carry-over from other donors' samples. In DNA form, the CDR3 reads TGTGCCAGCAGTGAATGGGGGGGACACTCCTCGTCCTACGAGCAGTACTTC. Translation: CASSEWGGHSSSYEQYF.